This is a list of T cell receptor beta chains from one sample in a study of OX40 agonist ivuxolimab in advanced cancers. Using immunoSEQ multiplex PCR, the repertoire was profiled, and TCRdb retains in-frame clones only, with some absent. Found here are around 41,000 clones, around 90% of them singletons; the top ten hold about 6%. The sample was CD4+ or CD8+ T cells sorted from blood, taken in a trial of the OX40 agonist ivuxolimab. The receptors stem from an adult with an advanced solid tumor such as melanoma, head and neck, liver or kidney cancer. Both conserved end residues are part of each CDR3. Each record gives: V gene, D gene, J gene, clone size, CDR3 protein, CDR3 DNA. The D gene is left open where the match is weak. Only part of the rows carry a size: once, few, many, or a class if the clone is expanded.

>TRBV10-3|NA|TRBJ2-1|once
CAISESRGRYNEQFF
TGTGCCATCAGTGAGTCGCGCGGCCGGTACAATGAGCAGTTCTTC
>TRBV5-1|TRBD1|TRBJ1-1|NA
CASSVGQGAAEAFF
TGCGCCAGCAGTGTGGGGCAGGGGGCTGCTGAAGCTTTCTTT
>TRBV14|NA|TRBJ2-1|once
CASSPLSGEQFF
TGTGCCAGCAGCCCATTAAGCGGGGAGCAGTTCTTC
>TRBV18|NA|TRBJ2-7|NA
CASSPQETYEQYF
TGTGCCAGCTCACCCCAGGAGACCTACGAGCAGTACTTC
>TRBV28|NA|TRBJ2-7|once
CASRRHGAMVYEQYF
TGTGCCAGCAGGAGACACGGAGCGATGGTCTACGAGCAGTACTTC
>TRBV6-6|TRBD1|TRBJ2-7|NA
CASSRTGDPHEQYF
TGTGCCAGCAGCCGGACAGGGGATCCCCACGAGCAGTACTTC
>TRBV4-1|NA|TRBJ2-2|NA
CASSQNREMNTGELFF
TGCGCCAGCAGCCAAAACAGGGAAATGAACACCGGGGAGCTGTTTTTT
>TRBV5-1|NA|TRBJ1-1|NA
CASSLGGNTEAFF
TGCGCCAGCAGCTTGGGGGGAAACACTGAAGCTTTCTTT
>TRBV10-3|NA|TRBJ1-4|once
CAISDREDGEKLFF
TGTGCCATCAGTGACCGCGAGGACGGGGAAAAACTGTTTTTT
>TRBV5-1|TRBD1|TRBJ2-7|medium-sized
CASSLSQGGTGAYEQYF
TGCGCCAGCAGCTTGAGTCAGGGTGGGACAGGGGCCTACGAGCAGTACTTC
>TRBV19|NA|TRBJ1-1|NA
CASSKQGTEAFF
TGTGCCAGTAGTAAACAGGGCACTGAAGCTTTCTTT
>TRBV18|TRBD1|TRBJ1-2|NA
CASSPRGQGSYGYTF
TGTGCCAGCTCACCAAGAGGACAGGGAAGCTATGGCTACACCTTC
>TRBV30|NA|TRBJ2-2|few
CAWSVRYTGELFF
TGTGCCTGGAGTGTACGGTACACCGGGGAGCTGTTTTTT
>TRBV27|TRBD1|TRBJ2-7|NA
CASSSRATGIYEQYF
TGTGCCAGCAGTTCTAGAGCGACAGGGATATACGAGCAGTACTTC
>TRBV7-9|TRBD2|TRBJ2-7|NA
CASSLSGGPYEQYF
TGTGCCAGCAGCTTAAGCGGGGGACCCTACGAGCAGTACTTC
>TRBV11-3|TRBD1|TRBJ2-6|NA
CASTVFPGQGARGANVLTF
TGTGCCAGCACCGTATTCCCGGGACAGGGGGCTCGGGGGGCCAACGTCCTGACTTTC
>TRBV4-2|NA|TRBJ2-2|NA
CASAPGTGTGELFF
TGTGCCAGCGCCCCCGGGACGGGCACCGGGGAGCTGTTTTTT
>TRBV30|TRBD2|TRBJ2-1|NA
CAWSRGGRYNEQFF
TGTGCCTGGAGTCGGGGCGGGAGGTACAATGAGCAGTTCTTC
>TRBV19|NA|TRBJ2-2|NA
CASNQRVTGELFF
TGTGCCAGTAACCAGCGGGTCACCGGGGAGCTGTTTTTT
>TRBV5-1|NA|TRBJ2-5|NA
CASSLQETQYF
TGCGCCAGCAGTTTACAAGAGACCCAGTACTTC
>TRBV5-4|TRBD1|TRBJ2-7|NA
CASRERDSSYEQYF
TGTGCCAGCCGAGAGAGGGACAGCTCCTACGAGCAGTACTTC